This is a list of T cell receptor beta chains from one sample in a study of T cell responses to AZD1222 COVID-19 vaccine. Some clones are missing from TCRdb's copy, which holds only in-frame ones; the method was immunoSEQ multiplex PCR. This table has about 110,000 clones, more than 70% appearing once. The sample consisted of peripheral blood, taken on day 0 of AZD1222 vaccination. These receptor sequences come from an adult in good health. Each CDR3 is given with its conserved first and last residue. The D gene is left open where the match is weak. Some rows have no size entry. The others give once, few or many, or a class for an expanded clone.

j_gene,abundance,d_gene,v_gene,CDR3aa,CDR3nt
TRBJ1-5,.,TRBD1,TRBV6-5,CASEDRVGNQPQHF,TGTGCCAGCGAAGACAGGGTCGGCAATCAGCCCCAGCATTTT
TRBJ1-2,.,.,TRBV12-3/TRBV12-4,CASSQPTEYGYTF,TGTGCCAGCAGCCAACCGACAGAGTATGGCTACACCTTC
TRBJ2-5,.,TRBD1,TRBV30,CAWSTGAETQYF,TGTGCCTGGAGCACAGGGGCGGAGACCCAGTACTTC
TRBJ1-1,.,.,TRBV10-2,CASSRTGNTEAFF,TGCGCCAGCAGTAGAACAGGGAACACTGAAGCTTTCTTT
TRBJ1-5,.,TRBD1,TRBV11-2,CASSKDRGQPQHF,TGTGCCAGCAGCAAGGACAGGGGGCAGCCCCAGCATTTT
TRBJ1-1,.,.,TRBV20-1,CSASRLNTEAFF,TGCAGTGCTAGTCGATTGAACACTGAAGCTTTCTTT
TRBJ1-2,.,TRBD1,TRBV6-5,CASNPTRGLGGYTF,TGTGCCAGCAATCCGACCAGGGGGCTGGGTGGCTACACCTTC
TRBJ1-4,.,.,TRBV7-8,CASRPRGGTNEKLFF,TGTGCCAGCAGGCCTAGGGGGGGAACTAATGAAAAACTGTTTTTT
TRBJ1-2,.,.,TRBV5-4,CASSLLTENYGYTF,TGTGCCAGCAGCTTATTAACGGAAAACTATGGCTACACCTTC
TRBJ1-4,once,TRBD1,TRBV4-2,CASSQEAGGNEKLFF,TGTGCCAGCAGCCAAGAAGCAGGGGGAAACGAAAAACTGTTTTTT
TRBJ2-1,.,.,TRBV30,CAWSPGGGSREQFF,TGTGCCTGGAGCCCAGGGGGGGGTTCGCGGGAGCAGTTCTTC
TRBJ1-4,.,TRBD1,TRBV18,CASSPGQGGEKLFF,TGTGCCAGCTCACCGGGACAGGGAGGTGAAAAACTGTTTTTT
TRBJ1-6,.,.,TRBV28,CASSSNRENSPLHF,TGTGCCAGCAGTTCAAACAGGGAGAATTCACCCCTCCACTTT
TRBJ1-1,.,TRBD1,TRBV7-9,CASSPASGQQVNTEAFF,TGTGCCAGCAGCCCGGCGTCGGGACAGCAAGTGAACACTGAAGCTTTCTTT
TRBJ1-2,.,.,TRBV4-3,CASSPWTLWLGYTF,TGCGCCAGCAGCCCTTGGACTCTCTGGTTGGGCTACACCTTC
TRBJ1-2,.,.,TRBV5-4,CASSARDRNYGYTF,TGTGCCAGCAGCGCCCGGGACCGTAACTATGGCTACACCTTC
TRBJ1-6,few,.,TRBV11-1,CASSFPGVSPLHF,TGTGCCAGCAGCTTCCCCGGGGTTTCACCCCTCCACTTT
TRBJ1-2,.,.,TRBV30,CAWSNSGGEGYGYTF,TGTGCCTGGTCAAATTCCGGCGGGGAAGGTTATGGCTACACCTTC
TRBJ1-4,.,.,TRBV30,CAWTPKDSSTEKLFF,TGTGCCTGGACTCCCAAGGACAGTTCGACGGAAAAACTGTTTTTT
TRBJ2-2,.,.,TRBV11-2,CASSLAQGNTGELFF,TGTGCCAGCAGCTTAGCACAGGGGAACACCGGGGAGCTGTTTTTT
TRBJ1-6,.,.,TRBV5-6,CASRGGHSNSPLHF,TGTGCCAGCAGGGGGGGGCACTCTAATTCACCCCTCCACTTT
TRBJ2-7,.,.,TRBV5-1,CASSYWSWRPSYEQYF,TGCGCCAGCAGCTACTGGAGCTGGCGGCCGTCCTACGAGCAGTACTTC
TRBJ1-3,.,TRBD1,TRBV18,CASSPNMYRTGDPGNTIYF,TGTGCCAGCTCACCAAATATGTATCGGACAGGGGACCCCGGAAACACCATATATTTT
TRBJ1-6,.,.,TRBV27,CASRWTAVNSPLHF,TGTGCCAGCAGGTGGACAGCGGTAAATTCACCCCTCCACTTT
TRBJ2-7,.,.,TRBV20-1,CSAISGNEQYF,TGCAGTGCTATATCGGGGAACGAGCAGTACTTC
TRBJ2-7,.,.,TRBV3-1/TRBV3-2,CASSQTGYEQYF,TGTGCCAGCAGCCAAACAGGGTACGAGCAGTACTTC
TRBJ2-5,.,TRBD1,TRBV15,CATSSGQGAEETQYF,TGTGCCACCAGCAGCGGACAGGGGGCGGAAGAGACCCAGTACTTC
TRBJ1-3,.,.,TRBV9,CASSAGTAGNTIYF,TGTGCCAGCAGCGCCGGGACCGCTGGAAACACCATATATTTT
TRBJ2-7,once,.,TRBV6-2/TRBV6-3,CASSDGPPGEQYF,TGTGCCAGCAGTGACGGGCCCCCTGGTGAGCAGTACTTC
TRBJ2-2,once,TRBD1,TRBV6-2/TRBV6-3,CASSPDRANTGELFF,TGTGCCAGCAGCCCTGACAGGGCCAACACCGGGGAGCTGTTTTTT
TRBJ1-4,.,.,TRBV10-1,CASSASSGVDEKLFF,TGCGCCAGCAGTGCTTCCTCGGGGGTAGATGAAAAACTGTTTTTT
TRBJ1-4,.,.,TRBV15,CATSLTARDEKLFF,TGTGCCACCAGTTTGACAGCGAGGGATGAAAAACTGTTTTTT
TRBJ1-3,.,.,TRBV28,CASTSGHSGNTIYF,TGTGCCAGCACTTCAGGGCACTCTGGAAACACCATATATTTT
TRBJ2-2,.,TRBD2,TRBV7-3,CASSNRGLAVNTGELFF,TGTGCCAGCAGCAATAGGGGACTAGCGGTGAACACCGGGGAGCTGTTTTTT
TRBJ1-4,once,TRBD1,TRBV7-9,CASSQDRGLEKLFF,TGTGCCAGCAGCCAGGACAGGGGGCTTGAAAAACTGTTTTTT
TRBJ1-2,.,TRBD1,TRBV4-1,CASSQPGQARGYTF,TGCGCCAGCAGCCAGCCCGGACAGGCGCGGGGCTACACCTTC
TRBJ1-1,.,.,TRBV25-1,CASTWGTEAFF,TGTGCCAGCACCTGGGGCACTGAAGCTTTCTTT
TRBJ1-1,.,.,TRBV7-9,CASSFLEGATEAFF,TGTGCCAGCAGCTTTCTCGAGGGCGCTACTGAAGCTTTCTTT
TRBJ1-6,.,.,TRBV7-9,CASSLVRVGEDSPLHF,TGTGCCAGCAGCTTAGTACGGGTCGGGGAAGATTCACCCCTCCACTTT
TRBJ2-1,.,.,TRBV27,CASSGLTASHNEQFF,TGTGCCAGCAGTGGGTTGACGGCCAGTCACAATGAGCAGTTCTTC
TRBJ2-7,.,.,TRBV9,CASSVDSLSYEQYF,TGTGCCAGCAGCGTGGACTCCTTATCCTACGAGCAGTACTTC
TRBJ1-2,few,.,TRBV7-2,CASKAGGTSSGYTF,TGTGCCAGCAAAGCGGGGGGGACCTCGAGCGGCTACACCTTC
TRBJ2-7,.,.,TRBV5-5,CASSATGAETYEQYF,TGTGCCAGCAGCGCCACCGGGGCTGAAACCTACGAGCAGTACTTC
TRBJ2-6,.,.,TRBV30,CAWSASGANVLTF,TGTGCCTGGAGTGCCTCTGGGGCCAACGTCCTGACTTTC
TRBJ1-1,.,.,TRBV11-2,CASSLGTDEAFF,TGTGCCAGCAGCTTAGGGACAGACGAAGCTTTCTTT
TRBJ1-4,.,.,TRBV6-6,CASSHMTKGGLANEKLFF,TGTGCCAGCAGTCACATGACGAAGGGGGGTCTGGCTAATGAAAAACTGTTTTTT
TRBJ1-4,few,.,TRBV28,CASSLPPTNEKLFF,TGTGCCAGCAGCCTACCACCAACTAATGAAAAACTGTTTTTT
TRBJ2-1,.,TRBD2,TRBV5-1,CASSGLAVNEQFF,TGCGCCAGCTCCGGACTAGCTGTCAATGAGCAGTTCTTC
TRBJ1-5,.,TRBD1,TRBV6-5,CASSPRQGGQPQHF,TGTGCCAGCAGTCCCCGACAGGGCGGTCAGCCCCAGCATTTT
TRBJ2-5,.,.,TRBV30,CAWEKGETQYF,TGTGCCTGGGAGAAGGGAGAGACCCAGTACTTC
TRBJ2-7,.,TRBD1,TRBV6-2/TRBV6-3,CASSYEGTGGGYEQYF,TGTGCCAGCAGTTACGAGGGGACAGGGGGCGGCTACGAGCAGTACTTC
TRBJ1-6,.,.,TRBV5-4,CASSQTGLSYNSPLHF,TGTGCCAGCAGCCAAACAGGGTTATCCTATAATTCACCCCTCCACTTT
TRBJ1-2,.,TRBD1,TRBV30,CAWSTTGVRTYGYTF,TGTGCCTGGAGTACCACAGGGGTTAGAACCTATGGCTACACCTTC